This entry lists 25 T cell receptor beta chains sequenced from one sample in a study of blood T cell repertoires in COVID-19. TCRdb's copy holds only in-frame clones and misses some; the assay was immunoSEQ multiplex PCR. This table has about 250,000 clones, approximately 90% appearing once. Sequenced: peripheral blood. The receptors originated from a woman aged 25-40 years with COVID-19, enrolled during active disease.

The rearrangement links TRBV29-1 to TRBJ1-5; D might be TRBD1 (5 bases). Germline lookup yields CDR1 SQVTM and CDR2 ANQGSEA. Trimming removed 4 bases from V and 2 bases from J, with 15 bases in between. The CDR3 has 15 amino acids. CDR3 residues: CSVVVRQGGNQPQHF. The CDR3 DNA follows: TGCAGCGTTGTAGTCAGGCAGGGCGGCAATCAGCCCCAGCATTTT.

This clone was observed a single time. The V call is TRBV7-2, the J call TRBJ2-7; 7 bases align to TRBD1. Germline CDR1 SGHTA, CDR2 FQGNSA. Trimming at V came to 1 base and at J to 4 bases, leaving 7 bases not matched to a gene. The CDR3 is made up of 15 amino acids. CDR3 nucleotides: TGTGCCAGCAGCTTAGAAGGGGGCGTAGGTTACGAGCAGTACGTC. It specifies CASSLEGGVGYEQYV.

This clone has a single count. The V gene is TRBV11-2, the J gene TRBJ1-1; D perhaps matches TRBD1 (6 bases). This CDR3 spans 15 amino acids. Germline V gene sequence: CDR1 SGHAT, CDR2 FQNNGV. V shed 5 bases and J shed 1 base, with 14 bases lying between them. CDR3 loop: CASSPIQGRNTEAFF. The CDR3, as DNA: TGTGCCAGCAGCCCAATACAGGGACGGAACACTGAAGCTTTCTTT.

The chain has TRBV21-1 and TRBJ2-7; TRBD1, the table's D call, was not compared with the DNA. TRBV21-1 represents a pseudogene. The CDR3 is made up of 15 amino acids. CDR3 protein: CAGKFGTGCPTGQYV. For the CDR3, the DNA is TGTGCCGGAAAGTTCGGGACAGGGTGCCCTACGGGGCAGTACGTC.

V is TRBV9 and J is TRBJ2-3, with 12 positions matching TRBD2. The CDR3 consists of 18 residues. Per germline, CDR1 SGDLS and CDR2 YYNGEE. The junction had 9 bases not matched to a gene; V was cut back by 0 bases and J by 4 bases. In nucleotides, the CDR3 is TGTGCCAGCAGCGTAGCGTCTAGCGGGAGGGCCTTACCAGATACGCAGTATTTT. Translation: CASSVASSGRALPDTQYF. Filled out from reference TRBV9 and TRBJ2-3, the complete variable domain reads DSGVTQTPKHLITATGQRVTLRCSPRSGDLSVYWYQQSLDQGLQFLIQYYNGEERAKGNILERFSAQQFPDLHSELNLSSLELGDSALYFCASSVASSGRALPDTQYFGPGTRLTVL.

J is TRBJ1-5 and V is TRBV6-2 or TRBV6-3; 7 bases are a match to TRBD1. The V and J ends lost 3 bases and 0 bases, in that order; junction bases with no gene match: 8. CDR3 length equals 17 residues. The germline V gene encodes CDR1 MNHEY and CDR2 SVGEGT. This CDR3 is CASSYDREDYSNQPQHF. Written as DNA, the CDR3 is TGTGCCAGCAGTTATGACAGGGAGGATTATAGCAATCAGCCCCAGCATTTT.

The CDR3 reads CSVDGLAGGSDADTQYF. In nucleotides, the CDR3 is TGCAGCGTAGACGGACTAGCGGGGGGATCGGACGCAGATACGCAGTATTTT. The V call is TRBV29-1, the J call TRBJ2-3; 14 bases map to TRBD2. V was clipped by 6 bases and J by 4 bases; unmatched bases: 12. This CDR3 region has 17 residues. From germline, CDR1 is SQVTM and CDR2 ANQGSEA.

This chain links TRBV6-2 or TRBV6-3 with TRBJ2-7; perhaps TRBD2 as D (6 bases). CDR3 size: 13 residues. V was pared by 3 bases and J by 6 bases, with 12 bases between. From germline, CDR1 is MNHEY and CDR2 SVGEGT. The CDR3 sequence: CASSYGASVEQYV. CDR3 coding DNA: TGTGCCAGCAGTTATGGCGCTAGCGTCGAGCAGTACGTC.

This chain joins TRBV3-1 (or the pseudogene TRBV3-2) and TRBJ1-4; 8 bases are shared with TRBD1. V was pared by 4 bases and J by 3 bases, with 10 bases of the junction left unmatched. The V gene's germline CDR1 is LGHDT and CDR2 YNNKEL (reference sequence). The CDR3 totals 17 residues. DNA for the CDR3: TGTGCCAGCAGCCGTAAAATACCGGGACAGGCTAATGAAAAACTGTTTTTT. Protein product: CASSRKIPGQANEKLFF.

The chain links TRBV9 to TRBJ2-5, with D perhaps TRBD1 (6 bases). Germline CDR1 and CDR2: SGDLS and YYNGEE. The CDR3 consists of 14 residues. V was trimmed by 3 bases and J by 5 bases, leaving 14 bases between them. The CDR3 region has the DNA TGTGCCAGCAGCGGCGACAGGAGACTGGAGACCCAGTACTTC. Translating it yields CASSGDRRLETQYF.

The chain recombines TRBV6-2 or TRBV6-3 with TRBJ2-1; 9 bases agree with TRBD2. This CDR3 spans 16 amino acids. Germline V gives CDR1 MNHEY, CDR2 SVGEGT. J gave up 12 bases and V 3 bases, and 15 bases lay outside the gene matches. The CDR3 reads CASSYSGTSPPSWQFF. The CDR3 DNA sequence: TGTGCCAGCAGTTATTCCGGGACTAGCCCACCTTCATGGCAGTTCTTC.

The chain couples TRBV27 to TRBJ2-1; 9 bases are a match to TRBD2. This CDR3 region has 18 residues. With V trimmed by 2 bases and J by 0 bases, 8 bases remained unmatched. The germline CDR1 and CDR2 sequences are MNHEY and SMNVEV (reference sequence). The CDR3 protein is CASSLGSSGTSSYNEQFF. The CDR3 DNA sequence: TGTGCCAGCAGTTTAGGGTCTAGCGGGACAAGCTCCTACAATGAGCAGTTCTTC.

V usage is TRBV6-5 and J usage is TRBJ1-5; 8 nucleotides agree with TRBD1. Germline CDR1 is MNHEY and CDR2 is SVGAGI. Unmatched junction bases numbered 9, after V lost 6 bases and J lost 5 bases. The CDR3 is 15 residues long. The CDR3 reads CASRLDREEYQPQHF. The CDR3 DNA reads as TGTGCCAGCAGATTGGACAGGGAGGAGTATCAGCCCCAGCATTTT.

This sequence joins TRBV28 and TRBJ2-2, with a weak D call TRBD1 (6 bases). The V end was cut by 3 bases, the J end by 6 bases, with 14 bases between. CDR3 length: 15 residues. Germline values: CDR1 MDHEN, CDR2 SYDVKM. The chain's CDR3 is CASSFFQGRAGELFF. For the CDR3, the DNA is TGTGCCAGCAGTTTTTTCCAGGGGCGGGCCGGGGAGCTGTTTTTT.

The chain couples TRBV27 to TRBJ1-5; possibly TRBD1 for D (5 bases). The CDR3 covers 16 residues. V lost 9 bases, J lost 3 bases, and 21 bases lay in between. CDR1 is MNHEY, CDR2 SMNVEV, per germline (reference sequence). The CDR3 loop reads CASSQSLGATNQPQHF. The DNA of the CDR3 is TGTGCCAGTAGTCAATCCCTAGGGGCTACCAATCAGCCCCAGCATTTT.

This chain joins TRBV7-8 and TRBJ2-1; the D gene is possibly TRBD2 (6 bases). Trimming pared 1 base from V and 5 bases from J, leaving 15 bases between. The CDR3 has 16 residues. Germline loops: CDR1 SGHVS, CDR2 FQNEAQ. The DNA of the CDR3 is TGTGCCAGCAGCTTAGGTTACCGGCGGGGCGACAATGAGCAGTTCTTC. This gives the protein CASSLGYRRGDNEQFF.

The chain combines TRBV6-2 or TRBV6-3 with TRBJ1-1; 7 bases fit TRBD1. CDR1 MNHEY and CDR2 SVGEGT come from the germline V gene. V was clipped by 4 bases and J by 1 base; unmatched bases: 3. The CDR3 spans 14 residues. Here the CDR3 DNA reads TGTGCCAGCAGTTCCTGGACAGGGAACACTGAAGCTTTCTTT. Translated, it gives CASSSWTGNTEAFF.

The genes are TRBV28 and TRBJ1-4; 8 bases line up with TRBD1. V dropped 1 base and J dropped 3; count of bases not matched to a gene: 4. Germline lookup yields CDR1 MDHEN and CDR2 SYDVKM. There are 16 residues in the CDR3. CDR3 loop: CASSLLSGQANEKLFF. DNA of the CDR3: TGTGCCAGCAGTTTATTATCGGGACAGGCTAATGAAAAACTGTTTTTT. Drawing the rest from reference TRBV28 and TRBJ1-4, the complete variable domain is DVKVTQSSRYLVKRTGEKVFLECVQDMDHENMFWYRQDPGLGLRLIYFSYDVKMKEKGDIPEGYSVSREKKERFSLILESASTNQTSMYLCASSLLSGQANEKLFFGSGTQLSVL.

This rearrangement joins TRBV29-1 to TRBJ1-2, with a possible D match to TRBD1 (6 bases). CDR1 and CDR2 from the germline V gene are SQVTM and ANQGSEA. The CDR3 runs 15 residues. Trimming shortened V by 3 bases and J by 0 bases, and 14 bases separated the two germline ends. In DNA form, the CDR3 reads TGCAGCGTTGACCCGGGACAAGTCCCTAACTATGGCTACACCTTC. Its translation: CSVDPGQVPNYGYTF.

The chain combines TRBV11-2 with TRBJ2-7; TRBD1 matches at 10 bases. Germline V CDR1 and CDR2: SGHAT, FQNNGV. V was clipped by 2 bases and J by 8 bases; unmatched bases: 6. There are 14 residues in the CDR3. CDR3 sequence reads: CASSLPGTGVKQYF. The CDR3 nucleotides are TGTGCCAGCAGCTTACCCGGGACAGGGGTCAAGCAGTACTTC.

This sequence joins TRBV30 and TRBJ2-7; the match to TRBD1 covers 7 bases. Germline V gene lookup returns CDR1 GTSNPN and CDR2 SVGIG (reference sequence). Trimming removed 0 bases from V and 1 base from J; junction bases left unmatched: 3. CDR3 length equals 14 residues. Written as DNA, the CDR3 is TGTGCCTGGAGTGTCCAGGACAGGTCCTACGAGCAGTACGTC. Protein product: CAWSVQDRSYEQYV.

This sequence joins TRBV12-5 and TRBJ2-2; 14 nucleotides agree with TRBD2. V trimming: 5 bases; J trimming: 5 bases; junction bases outside the gene matches: 16. Germline V gives CDR1 LGHNT, CDR2 FRNRAP. This CDR3 spans 20 amino acids. For the CDR3, the DNA is TGTGCTAGTGGTCCTCTTGGACCGGGACTAGCGGGAGACACAACCGGGGAGCTGTTTTTT. Residues: CASGPLGPGLAGDTTGELFF.

The chain joins TRBV7-2 to TRBJ1-2; TRBD1 agrees at 7 bases. The ends lost 3 bases at V and 1 base at J; junction bases unmatched: 5. The germline V gene encodes CDR1 SGHTA and CDR2 FQGNSA. The CDR3 is made up of 15 amino acids. In DNA form, the CDR3 reads TGTGCCAGCAGCTTCCGGGACAGCATTAACTATGGCTACACCTTC. It encodes CASSFRDSINYGYTF. Based on the CDR3 plus reference TRBV7-2 and TRBJ1-2, the full variable domain is GAGVSQSPSNKVTEKGKDVELRCDPISGHTALYWYRQSLGQGLEFLIYFQGNSAPDKSGLPSDRFSAERTGGSVSTLTIQRTQQEDSAVYLCASSFRDSINYGYTFGSGTRLTVV.

CDR3 DNA sequence: TGTGCCACCCAGCTAGCGGGGGACTCCTACGAGCAGTACGTC. As protein: CATQLAGDSYEQYV. V usage is TRBV2 and J usage is TRBJ2-7, with 10 bases fitting TRBD2. Germline V gene sequence: CDR1 SNHLY, CDR2 FYNNEI. This CDR3 has 14 residues. Losses at the gene ends were 10 bases for V and 0 bases for J; bases not matched to a gene: 6.

This clone is a singleton in its sample. The chain joins TRBV7-6 to TRBJ2-1, with TRBD1 matching over 7 bases. CDR3 length equals 14 residues. The J segment lost 8 bases and the V segment lost 7 bases, leaving 11 bases of the junction unmatched. Per the germline V gene, CDR1 is SGHVS and CDR2 is FNYEAQ. The CDR3 nucleotides read TGTGCCAGCACCCTAAGACAGGGATGGGATGAGCAGTTCTTC. It specifies CASTLRQGWDEQFF.